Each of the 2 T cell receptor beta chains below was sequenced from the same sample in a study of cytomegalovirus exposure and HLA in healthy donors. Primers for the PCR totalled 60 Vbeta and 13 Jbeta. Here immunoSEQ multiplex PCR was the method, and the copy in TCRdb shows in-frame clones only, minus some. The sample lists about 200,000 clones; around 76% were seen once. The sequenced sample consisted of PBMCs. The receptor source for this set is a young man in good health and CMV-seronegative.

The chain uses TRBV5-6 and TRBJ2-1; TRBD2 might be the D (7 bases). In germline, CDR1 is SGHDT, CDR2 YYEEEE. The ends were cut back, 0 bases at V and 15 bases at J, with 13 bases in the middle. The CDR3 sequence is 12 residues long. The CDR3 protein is CASSLAAGAGFF. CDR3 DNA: TGTGCCAGCAGCTTGGCCGCGGGGGCAGGGTTCTTC.

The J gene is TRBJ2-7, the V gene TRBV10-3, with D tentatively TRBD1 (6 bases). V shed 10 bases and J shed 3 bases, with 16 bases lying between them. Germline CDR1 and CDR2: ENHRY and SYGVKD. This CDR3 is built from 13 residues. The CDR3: CANRAPGDYEQYF. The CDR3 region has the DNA TGTGCCAACCGGGCCCCAGGGGACTACGAGCAGTACTTC.